A selection of T cell receptor beta chains follows, all from one sample in a study of OX40 agonist ivuxolimab in advanced cancers. The data were produced by immunoSEQ multiplex PCR, yet TCRdb's version contains in-frame clones alone and is incomplete. The sample includes fewer than 75,000 clones, 88% of them seen just once. The sample was CD4+ or CD8+ T cells sorted from blood, taken in a trial of the OX40 agonist ivuxolimab. The source of these receptors is an adult with an advanced solid tumor such as melanoma, head and neck, liver or kidney cancer. Both conserved end residues are part of each CDR3. Fields, in order: D gene, J gene, CDR3 length, V gene, clone size, CDR3 DNA, CDR3 protein. A D gene is named only where the DNA matches it firmly. Rows may omit the clone size; those that give it use once, few, many or a size class.

TRBD2,TRBJ2-1,15,TRBV28,-,TGTGCCAGCAGACCTACTAGCGGGGGATACAATGAGCAGTTCTTC,CASRPTSGGYNEQFF
TRBD1,TRBJ1-4,15,TRBV6-1,-,TGTGCCAGCAGCTTGACCGGGACAGTTAATGAAAAACTGTTTTTT,CASSLTGTVNEKLFF
-,TRBJ1-3,12,TRBV7-9,-,TGTGCCAGCAGCTACAACACAAACACCATATATTTT,CASSYNTNTIYF
-,TRBJ1-4,15,TRBV15,once,TGTGCCACCGGCAAGAGACGGGGGTCTTATGAAAAACTGTTTTTT,CATGKRRGSYEKLFF
-,TRBJ2-3,16,TRBV9,-,TGTGCCAGCAGCGCCCGGGGGACGGTGGGAACAGATACGCAGTATTTT,CASSARGTVGTDTQYF
-,TRBJ1-5,15,TRBV28,-,TGTGCCAGCAGTTTAGTATCAGGGGGCAATCAGCCCCAGCATTTT,CASSLVSGGNQPQHF
-,TRBJ1-1,12,TRBV28,-,TGTGCCAGCAGTCGGATGACTATTGAAGCTTTCTTT,CASSRMTIEAFF
TRBD2,TRBJ2-1,14,TRBV11-2,-,TGTGCCAGCAGTTCACTAAGCGGGGCTAATGAGCAGTTCTTC,CASSSLSGANEQFF
-,TRBJ1-3,16,TRBV15,-,TGTGCCACCAGCAGAGAAGGTGGACTCTCTGGAAACACCATATATTTT,CATSREGGLSGNTIYF
TRBD1,TRBJ1-2,16,TRBV13,-,TGTGCCAGCAGCAAGGCCGGGACAGGGAAAAACTATGGCTACACCTTC,CASSKAGTGKNYGYTF
TRBD1,TRBJ2-2,18,TRBV5-1,-,TGCGCCAGCAGCTTGGCCTCGACAGGGCGTGGGGACACCGGGGAGCTGTTTTTT,CASSLASTGRGDTGELFF
-,TRBJ1-2,14,TRBV5-5,once,TGTGCCAGCAGCGCCCTTGGGCAGGGAGGCGGCTACACCTTC,CASSALGQGGGYTF
-,TRBJ1-5,12,TRBV7-2,-,TGTGCCAGCAGCTTAGGGGATCAGCCCCAGCATTTT,CASSLGDQPQHF
TRBD1,TRBJ1-3,16,TRBV30,once,TGTGCCTGGAGCAGAGGACAGGGGCCTTATGGAAACACCATATATTTT,CAWSRGQGPYGNTIYF
-,TRBJ2-7,14,TRBV7-8,-,TGTGCCAGCAGCCCAGGACGGGAAGGCTACGAGCAGTACTTC,CASSPGREGYEQYF
-,TRBJ2-2,17,TRBV18,-,TGTGCCAGCTCACCCGTGGGCCCCACTCCCAACACCGGGGAGCTGTTTTTT,CASSPVGPTPNTGELFF
-,TRBJ2-5,14,TRBV10-3,-,TGTGCCATCAGTGAGTCGACCTCCTCAGAGACCCAGTACTTC,CAISESTSSETQYF
-,TRBJ2-7,13,TRBV19,-,TGTGCCAGTAGTAAGCAGGGGCTGGGCGAGCAGTACTTC,CASSKQGLGEQYF
-,TRBJ1-5,12,TRBV28,-,TGTGCCAGCATCCAGGCTAATCAGCCCCAGCATTTT,CASIQANQPQHF
-,TRBJ2-1,11,TRBV11-3,-,TGTGCCAGCAGTCTCGGCAATGAGCAGTTCTTC,CASSLGNEQFF
-,TRBJ1-1,13,TRBV7-3,-,TGTGCCAGCAGCTTACAGGGGAACACTGAAGCTTTCTTT,CASSLQGNTEAFF
-,TRBJ1-5,11,TRBV2,-,TGTGGGGCAGGAGGTAATCAGCCCCAGCATTTT,CGAGGNQPQHF
-,TRBJ2-3,16,TRBV15,once,TGTGCCACCAGCAGCCAGGGGAGGCGGAACACAGATACGCAGTATTTT,CATSSQGRRNTDTQYF
-,TRBJ2-5,16,TRBV4-2,-,TGTGCCAGCAGCCAAGGGAGTTATGGGGCAGGGGAGACCCAGTACTTC,CASSQGSYGAGETQYF
-,TRBJ2-3,14,TRBV10-3,-,TGTGCCATCAGTGCACAGGGAGGGCGGGATACGCAGTATTTT,CAISAQGGRDTQYF
-,TRBJ2-7,15,TRBV11-2,-,TGTGCCAGCAGCGCAGGCGGAGGTGCAGTCTACGAGCAGTACTTC,CASSAGGGAVYEQYF
TRBD2,TRBJ2-5,15,TRBV7-7,-,TGTGCTAGCAGCTTAGCTAGCGGGAGCTCACAGACCCAGTACTTC,CASSLASGSSQTQYF
TRBD2,TRBJ2-7,16,TRBV4-1,-,TGCGCCAGCAGCCAAGATTGGGGGGGAGTAACCTACGAGCAGTACTTC,CASSQDWGGVTYEQYF
-,TRBJ2-7,13,TRBV4-2,-,TGTGCCAGCAGCCCGGTAGTAGGCTACGAGCAGTACTTC,CASSPVVGYEQYF
TRBD2,TRBJ2-1,16,TRBV5-5,-,TGTGCCAGCAGCTCCCTAGCGGCGGGAGAGGGAGATGAGCAGTTCTTC,CASSSLAAGEGDEQFF
-,TRBJ2-2,14,TRBV6-1,-,TGTGCCAGCAGCCATCCCGGGACCGTTCGGGGTCTGTTTTTT,CASSHPGTVRGLFF
-,TRBJ2-3,15,TRBV6-1,-,TGTGCCGGAGAGACAGGGGCGGGAGGGACAGATACGCAGTATTTT,CAGETGAGGTDTQYF
-,TRBJ2-3,14,TRBV7-2,-,TGTGCCAGCAGCCGCTTTAGTGGCACAGATACGCAGTATTTT,CASSRFSGTDTQYF
TRBD1,TRBJ1-1,13,TRBV28,-,TGTGCCATAGAAGGACAGGGGAACACTGAAGCTTTCTTT,CAIEGQGNTEAFF
-,TRBJ2-1,13,TRBV28,-,TGTGCCAGCAGTTCCCGATTAGTGAGTGTGCAGTTCTTC,CASSSRLVSVQFF
TRBD1,TRBJ2-7,16,TRBV6-5,once,TGTGCCAGCAGTTACAACAGGGGTTTTAGCTCCTACGAGCAGTACTTC,CASSYNRGFSSYEQYF
-,TRBJ1-1,12,TRBV5-4,-,TGTGCCAGCAGCTTAGATGACAGAGAAGCTTTCTTT,CASSLDDREAFF
-,TRBJ1-6,13,TRBV15,-,TGTGCCACCAGCAAGGACAGCTATTCACCCCTCCACTTT,CATSKDSYSPLHF
-,TRBJ2-2,12,TRBV2,-,TGTGCCAGCAGGGGACGAGCCGGGGAGCTGTTTTTT,CASRGRAGELFF
-,TRBJ1-5,14,TRBV5-8,once,TGTGCCAGCAGCCCCAGACGGTCCTCTGATCCCCAGCATTTT,CASSPRRSSDPQHF
TRBD1,TRBJ2-2,15,TRBV7-9,-,TGTGCCAGCAGCTCTTGGACAGGGAACACCGGGGAGCTGTTTTTT,CASSSWTGNTGELFF
TRBD1,TRBJ2-1,14,TRBV19,-,TGTGCCAGTAGTAGGAGGACAGGCTACAATGAGCAGTTCTTC,CASSRRTGYNEQFF
-,TRBJ2-5,14,TRBV2,-,TGTGCCAGCAGGGCCCATACTTCGGGGGAGACCCAGTACTTC,CASRAHTSGETQYF